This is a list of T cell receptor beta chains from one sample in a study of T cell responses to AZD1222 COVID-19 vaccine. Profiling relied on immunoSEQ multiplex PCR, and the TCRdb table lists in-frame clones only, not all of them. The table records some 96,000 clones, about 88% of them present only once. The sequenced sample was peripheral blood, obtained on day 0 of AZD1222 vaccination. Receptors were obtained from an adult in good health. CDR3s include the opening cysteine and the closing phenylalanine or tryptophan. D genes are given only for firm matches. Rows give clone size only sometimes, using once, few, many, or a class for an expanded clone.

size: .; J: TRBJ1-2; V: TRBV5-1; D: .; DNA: TGCGCCAGCAGCTTTGGTGGGGATTGGTACTACACCTTC; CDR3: CASSFGGDWYYTF
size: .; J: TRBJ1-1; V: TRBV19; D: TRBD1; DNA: TGTGCCAGTAGTCTGGGACAGGGGACTGAAGCTTTCTTT; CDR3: CASSLGQGTEAFF
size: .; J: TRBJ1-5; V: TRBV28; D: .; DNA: TGTGCCAGCACCCACAATTCGGGGGGCAATCAGCCCCAGCATTTT; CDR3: CASTHNSGGNQPQHF
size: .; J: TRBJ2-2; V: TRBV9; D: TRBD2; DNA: TGTGCCAGCAGCGTAGTTCCGGGGGGGCAGTACACCGGGGAGCTGTTTTTT; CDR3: CASSVVPGGQYTGELFF
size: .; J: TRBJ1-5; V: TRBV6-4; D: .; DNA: TGTGCCAGGGGAAATCTTCCCCAGCCCCAGCATTTT; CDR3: CARGNLPQPQHF
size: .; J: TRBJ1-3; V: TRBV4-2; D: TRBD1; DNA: TGTGCCAGCAGTCACGTAATGGGACAGGGAATAACGAGCTCTGGAAACACCATATATTTT; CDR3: CASSHVMGQGITSSGNTIYF
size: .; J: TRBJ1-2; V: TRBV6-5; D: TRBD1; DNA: TGTGCCAGCAGTCTAGGGACAGGGCTCTATGGCTACACCTTC; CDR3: CASSLGTGLYGYTF
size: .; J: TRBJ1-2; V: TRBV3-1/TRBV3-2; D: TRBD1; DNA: TGTGCCAGCAGCCAAGCAATGCGGACAGGACAACGCTGGAACTATGGCTACACCTTC; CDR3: CASSQAMRTGQRWNYGYTF
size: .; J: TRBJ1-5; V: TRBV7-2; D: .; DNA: TGTGCCAGCAGCTTAGGGGGAGTCCAGGTTCGACAGCCCCAGCATTTT; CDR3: CASSLGGVQVRQPQHF
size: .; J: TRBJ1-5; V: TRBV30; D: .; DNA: TGTGCCTGGAGTGTGGGTTCGTCCTCGGGAGCCCAGCATTTT; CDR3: CAWSVGSSSGAQHF
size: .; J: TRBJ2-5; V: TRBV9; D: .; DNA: TGTGCCAGCAGCCGAGACAGCGCTCAGACCCAGTACTTC; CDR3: CASSRDSAQTQYF
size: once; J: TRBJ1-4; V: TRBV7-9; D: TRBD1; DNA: TGTGCCAGCAGCTTAGCACGACCGGGACAGCATAATGAAAAACTGTTTTTT; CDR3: CASSLARPGQHNEKLFF
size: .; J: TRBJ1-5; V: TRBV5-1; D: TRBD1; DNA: TGCGCCAGCAGCCCCGGACAGGGGACTTCGAGCAATCAGCCCCAGCATTTT; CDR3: CASSPGQGTSSNQPQHF
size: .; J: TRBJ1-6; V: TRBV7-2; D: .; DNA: TGTGCCAGCAGCTTAGCCGGGCTCCGGGGGGGTTCACCCCTCCACTTT; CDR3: CASSLAGLRGGSPLHF
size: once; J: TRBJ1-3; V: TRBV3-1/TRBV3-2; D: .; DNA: TGTGCCAGCAGCCAAGACTGGGCTGGAAACACCATATATTTT; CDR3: CASSQDWAGNTIYF